Below, 16 T cell receptor beta chains from the same sample are listed, as sequenced in a study of T cells in Graves' hyperthyroidism and ophthalmopathy. There were TCR beta CDR3 regions amplified from RNA transcripts. The HTBI primer set was used in a first-round RT-PCR of the TCR CDR3. TCRdb reprocessed the multiplex PCR reads with MiXCR, giving one entry per CDR3 protein. Among 640,000 or so distinct CDR3 sequences listed, 14% were seen once. The sequencing sample was made of blood. These receptors were collected from a woman under 30 with Graves' ophthalmopathy.

The J gene is TRBJ2-3, the V gene TRBV11-3; 14 nucleotides line up with TRBD2. The length of the CDR3 is 15 residues. The V gene end was trimmed by 3 bases and the J gene end by 5 bases; junction bases not matched to a gene: 1. Germline assignment: CDR1 SGHNT and CDR2 YENEEA. CDR3 protein: CASSFGTSGGDTQYF. The CDR3 DNA follows: TGTGCCAGCAGCTTCGGGACTAGCGGGGGAGATACGCAGTATTTT.

The rearrangement uses TRBV3-1 and TRBJ1-3, with 9 nucleotides matching TRBD1. Germline V gives CDR1 LGHDT, CDR2 YNNKEL (reference sequence). The CDR3 consists of 18 residues. The ends lost 3 bases at V and 1 base at J; junction bases unmatched: 10. CDR3 amino acids: CASSHTGGKVFSGNTIYF. The DNA of the CDR3 is TGTGCCAGCAGCCATACAGGGGGCAAAGTATTTTCTGGAAACACCATATATTTT.

The V and J genes are TRBV28 and TRBJ1-2; no clear D. V lost 6 bases and J lost 4, with 15 bases in between. This CDR3 contains 14 residues. From germline, CDR1 is MDHEN and CDR2 SYDVKM. The CDR3 DNA sequence: TGTGCCAGCAGCCCCCTCGGTTGGAGCTATGGCTACACCTTC. Its translation is CASSPLGWSYGYTF.

This clonotype occurred a few times. Since a much larger clone is just one base distant, this may be a read error. This chain uses TRBV3-1 with TRBJ2-3, with a tentative D call TRBD1 (6 bases). Germline CDR1 LGHDT, CDR2 YNNKEL (reference sequence). The CDR3 has 15 residues. CDR3 sequence: CTSSQGQTEADTQYF. The DNA of the CDR3 is TGTACCAGCAGCCAAGGACAGACTGAGGCAGATACGCAGTATTTT.

V is TRBV12-3 or TRBV12-4 and J is TRBJ1-5; no clear D. The V gene lost 6 bases and the J gene lost 0 bases, with 9 bases spanning the gap. This CDR3 region has 14 residues. CDR3 sequence reads: CASRRDYSNQPQHF. Here the CDR3 DNA reads TGTGCCAGCAGGAGGGATTATAGCAATCAGCCCCAGCATTTT.

The table lists this clonotype with many counts. The rearrangement uses TRBV3-1 and TRBJ2-7, with D possibly TRBD1 on 5 matching bases. The CDR3 is 11 residues long. V lost 4 bases, J lost 7 bases, and 8 bases lay in between. The germline CDR1 and CDR2 sequences are LGHDT and YNNKEL (reference sequence). CDR3 amino acids: CASSRGREQYF. CDR3 DNA: TGTGCCAGCAGCCGGGGCCGGGAGCAGTACTTC.

In its sample, this clonotype was seen many times. This chain connects TRBV28 to TRBJ1-2, with TRBD1 matching 10 bases. V lost 7 bases, J lost 3 bases, and 14 bases stayed unmatched. CDR1 is MDHEN, CDR2 SYDVKM, per germline. This CDR3 has 17 amino acids. In nucleotides, the CDR3 is TGTGCCAGCACCCCATCCCGGGACAGGGGTCCCGACTATGGCTACACCTTC. Protein product: CASTPSRDRGPDYGYTF.

V is TRBV6-2 or TRBV6-3 and J is TRBJ2-7; D gene ambiguous. Germline CDR1 reads MNHEY; CDR2 reads SVGEGT. The CDR3 is 11 residues long. Trimming left V 3 bases short and J 8 bases short, with 8 bases between. In DNA form, the CDR3 reads TGTGCCAGCAGTTATTCGGAGAAGCAGTACTTC. It encodes CASSYSEKQYF.

This chain joins TRBV3-1 and TRBJ2-5; D not certain. Trimming stripped 1 base from V and 4 bases from J, with 10 bases between. CDR3 length: 14 residues. Germline CDR1 is LGHDT and CDR2 is YNNKEL (reference sequence). CDR3: CASSQVGKGETQYF. The DNA of the CDR3 is TGTGCCAGCAGCCAAGTGGGCAAAGGAGAGACCCAGTACTTC.

The chain joins TRBV11-2 to TRBJ1-4; no reliable D call. Trimming left V 0 bases short and J 8 bases short, with 10 bases between. Germline V gene data show CDR1 as SGHAT and CDR2 as FQNNGV. The CDR3 loop spans 14 amino acids. For the CDR3, the DNA is TGTGCCAGCAGCTTAGATTTGGGATGGGAAAAACTGTTTTTT. Protein product: CASSLDLGWEKLFF.

Ten or more counts support this clonotype. The V and J genes are TRBV7-2 and TRBJ2-2; possibly TRBD2 for D (6 bases). Trimming shortened V by 0 bases and J by 8 bases, and 10 bases separated the two germline ends. From germline, CDR1 is SGHTA and CDR2 FQGNSA. There are 14 residues in the CDR3. DNA of the CDR3: TGTGCCAGCAGCTTAGCGATCGCGGGAGGGGAGCTGTTTTTT. Translating gives CASSLAIAGGELFF.

The rearrangement links TRBV4-3 to TRBJ1-1; 7 bases map to TRBD1. J lost 1 base, V lost 4 bases, and 6 bases had no gene match. Germline CDR1 is LGHNA and CDR2 is YSLEER. The CDR3 is 15 amino acids. The CDR3 DNA sequence: TGCGCCAGCAGCCCCTGGACAGGCCAGAACACTGAAGCTTTCTTT. It codes for CASSPWTGQNTEAFF.

V gene TRBV9 combines with J gene TRBJ1-2; unclear D gene. The length of the CDR3 is 13 residues. Germline V gene sequence: CDR1 SGDLS, CDR2 YYNGEE. Trimming took 0 bases from V and 7 from J, leaving 10 bases between them. The CDR3 protein is CASSVADGVGYTF. CDR3 bases: TGTGCCAGCAGCGTAGCGGATGGAGTTGGCTACACCTTC.

This clonotype has at least ten counts. V usage is TRBV28 and J usage is TRBJ1-6, with TRBD1 as a possible D gene (5 bases). Germline-derived CDR1 and CDR2 are MDHEN and SYDVKM. V lost 7 bases to trimming and J lost 9 bases, with 13 bases between them. CDR3 length: 13 residues. CDR3 nucleotide sequence: TGTGCCAGCACCGAGACAGTGGGTTCACCCCTCCACTTT. Protein product: CASTETVGSPLHF.

The gene calls are TRBV7-9 and TRBJ1-4; 9 positions agree with TRBD1. Trimming removed 3 bases from V and 4 bases from J; junction bases left unmatched: 3. The CDR3 has 15 residues. Per germline, CDR1 SEHNR and CDR2 FQNEAQ (reference sequence). The CDR3 here is CASSLGTGFNEKLFF. CDR3 bases: TGTGCCAGCAGCTTGGGGACAGGGTTTAATGAAAAACTGTTTTTT. The full variable domain, rest sourced from reference TRBV7-9 and TRBJ1-4, is DTGVSQNPRHKITKRGQNVTFRCDPISEHNRLYWYRQTLGQGPEFLTYFQNEAQLEKSRLLSDRFSAERPKGSFSTLEIQRTEQGDSAMYLCASSLGTGFNEKLFFGSGTQLSVL.

This chain uses TRBV4-3 with TRBJ2-3, with 7 bases identical to TRBD2. The length of the CDR3 is 17 residues. The V gene's germline CDR1 is LGHNA and CDR2 YSLEER. J was trimmed by 1 base and V by 0 bases; bases with no gene match: 7. The CDR3 DNA sequence: TGCGCCAGCAGCCAAGATGGGGCTCTAGCGGGCACAGATACGCAGTATTTT. This sequence encodes CASSQDGALAGTDTQYF.